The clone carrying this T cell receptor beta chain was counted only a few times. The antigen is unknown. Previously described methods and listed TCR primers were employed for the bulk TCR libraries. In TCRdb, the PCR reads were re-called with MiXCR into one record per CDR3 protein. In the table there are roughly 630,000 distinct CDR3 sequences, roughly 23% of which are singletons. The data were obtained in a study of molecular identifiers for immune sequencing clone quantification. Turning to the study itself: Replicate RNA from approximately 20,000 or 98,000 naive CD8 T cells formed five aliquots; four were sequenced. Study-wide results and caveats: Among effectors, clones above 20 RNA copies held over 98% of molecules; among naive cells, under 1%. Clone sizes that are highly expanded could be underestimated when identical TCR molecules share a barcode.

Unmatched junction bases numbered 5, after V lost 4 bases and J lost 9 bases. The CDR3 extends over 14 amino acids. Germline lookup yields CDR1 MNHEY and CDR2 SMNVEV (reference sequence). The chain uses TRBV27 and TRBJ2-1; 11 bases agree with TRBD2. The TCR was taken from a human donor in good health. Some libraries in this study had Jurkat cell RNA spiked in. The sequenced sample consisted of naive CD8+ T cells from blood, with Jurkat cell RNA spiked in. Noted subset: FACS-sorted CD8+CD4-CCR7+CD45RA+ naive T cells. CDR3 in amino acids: CASSSLAGDFEQFF. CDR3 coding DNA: TGTGCCAGCAGTTCACTAGCGGGGGACTTTGAGCAGTTCTTC.